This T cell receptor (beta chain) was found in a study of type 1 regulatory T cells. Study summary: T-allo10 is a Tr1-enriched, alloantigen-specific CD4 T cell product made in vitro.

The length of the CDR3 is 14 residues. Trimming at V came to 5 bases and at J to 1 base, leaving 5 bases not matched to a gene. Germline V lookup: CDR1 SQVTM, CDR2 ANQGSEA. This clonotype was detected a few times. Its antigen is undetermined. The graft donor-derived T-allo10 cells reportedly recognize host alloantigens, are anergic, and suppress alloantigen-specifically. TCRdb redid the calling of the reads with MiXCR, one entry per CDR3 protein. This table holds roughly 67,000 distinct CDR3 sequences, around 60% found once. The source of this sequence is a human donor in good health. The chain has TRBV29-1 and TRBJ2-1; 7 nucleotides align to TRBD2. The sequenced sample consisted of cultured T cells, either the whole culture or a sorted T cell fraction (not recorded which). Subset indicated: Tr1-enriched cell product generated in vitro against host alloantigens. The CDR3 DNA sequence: TGCAGCGTTACATTGCGGGAGTCCTACAATGAGCAGTTCTTC. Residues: CSVTLRESYNEQFF.